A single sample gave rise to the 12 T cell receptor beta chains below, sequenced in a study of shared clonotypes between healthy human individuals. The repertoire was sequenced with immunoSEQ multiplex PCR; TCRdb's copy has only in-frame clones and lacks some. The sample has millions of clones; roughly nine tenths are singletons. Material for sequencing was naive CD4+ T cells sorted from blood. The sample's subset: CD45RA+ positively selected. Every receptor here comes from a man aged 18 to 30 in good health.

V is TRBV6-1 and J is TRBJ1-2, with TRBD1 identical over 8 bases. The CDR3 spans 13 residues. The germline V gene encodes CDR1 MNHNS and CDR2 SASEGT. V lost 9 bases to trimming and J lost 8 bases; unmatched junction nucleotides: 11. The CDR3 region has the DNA TGTGCCAGTATAATGCAGGGGGCAGGAGGCTACACCTTC. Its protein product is CASIMQGAGGYTF.

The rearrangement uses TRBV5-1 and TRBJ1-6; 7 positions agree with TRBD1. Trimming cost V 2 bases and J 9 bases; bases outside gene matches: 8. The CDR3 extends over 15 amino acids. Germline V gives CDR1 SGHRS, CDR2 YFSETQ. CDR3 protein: CASSLDTGDGSPLHF. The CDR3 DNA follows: TGCGCCAGCAGCTTAGATACAGGGGACGGTTCACCCCTCCACTTT.

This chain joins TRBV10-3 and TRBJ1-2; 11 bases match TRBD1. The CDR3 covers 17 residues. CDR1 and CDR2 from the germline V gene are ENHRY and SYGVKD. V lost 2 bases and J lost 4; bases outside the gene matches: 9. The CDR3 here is CAISEPFGQGAGYGYTF. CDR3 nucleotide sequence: TGTGCCATCAGTGAGCCCTTCGGACAGGGGGCGGGCTATGGCTACACCTTC.

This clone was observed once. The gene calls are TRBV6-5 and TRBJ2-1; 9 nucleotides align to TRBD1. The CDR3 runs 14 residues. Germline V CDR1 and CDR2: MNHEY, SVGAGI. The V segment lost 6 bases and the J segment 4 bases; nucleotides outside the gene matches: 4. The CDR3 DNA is TGTGCCAGCAGCCAGGGACAGGGTTACAATGAGCAGTTCTTC. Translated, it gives CASSQGQGYNEQFF.

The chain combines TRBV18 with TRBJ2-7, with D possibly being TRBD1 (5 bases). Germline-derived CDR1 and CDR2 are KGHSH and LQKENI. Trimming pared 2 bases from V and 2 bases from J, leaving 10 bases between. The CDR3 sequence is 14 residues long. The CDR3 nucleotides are TGTGCCAGCTCACCAGGGGCTGTACCCTACGAGCAGTACTTC. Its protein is CASSPGAVPYEQYF.

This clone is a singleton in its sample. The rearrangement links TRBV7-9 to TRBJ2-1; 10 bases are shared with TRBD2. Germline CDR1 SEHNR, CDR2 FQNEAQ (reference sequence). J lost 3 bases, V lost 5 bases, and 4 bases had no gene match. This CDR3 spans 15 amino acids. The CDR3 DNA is TGTGCCAGCAGCAATAGCGGGAGGCGCTACAATGAGCAGTTCTTC. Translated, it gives CASSNSGRRYNEQFF.

For the CDR3, the DNA is TGCGCCAGCAGCGAAGGTTCAGCGAACACTGAAGCTTTCTTT. Translating it yields CASSEGSANTEAFF. The V gene is TRBV5-1, the J gene TRBJ1-1; D remains unclear. The CDR3 sequence is 14 residues long. Germline CDR1 SGHRS, CDR2 YFSETQ. Trimming left V 4 bases short and J 1 base short, with 11 bases between.

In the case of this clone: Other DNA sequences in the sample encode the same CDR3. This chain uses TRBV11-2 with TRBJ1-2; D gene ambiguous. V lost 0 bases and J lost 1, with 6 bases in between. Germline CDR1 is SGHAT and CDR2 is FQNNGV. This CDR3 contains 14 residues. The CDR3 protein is CASSLDRINYGYTF. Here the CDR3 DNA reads TGTGCCAGCAGCTTAGATAGGATTAACTATGGCTACACCTTC. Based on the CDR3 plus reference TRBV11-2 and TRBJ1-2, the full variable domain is EAGVAQSPRYKIIEKRQSVAFWCNPISGHATLYWYQQILGQGPKLLIQFQNNGVVDDSQLPKDRFSAERLKGVDSTLKIQPAKLEDSAVYLCASSLDRINYGYTFGSGTRLTVV.

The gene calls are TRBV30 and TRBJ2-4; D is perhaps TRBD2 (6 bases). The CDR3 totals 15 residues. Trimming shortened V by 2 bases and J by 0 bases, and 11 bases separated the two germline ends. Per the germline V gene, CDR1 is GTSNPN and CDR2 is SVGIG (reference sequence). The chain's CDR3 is CAWSIGEAAKNIQYF. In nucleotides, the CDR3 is TGTGCCTGGAGTATCGGGGAGGCAGCCAAAAACATTCAGTACTTC.

DNA of the CDR3: TGTGCCAGCAGCCGACTAAATGAGCAGTTCTTC. Protein product: CASSRLNEQFF. This sequence joins TRBV6-1 and TRBJ2-1; D possibly corresponds to TRBD2 (5 bases). The CDR3 has 11 amino acids. V lost 6 bases to trimming and J lost 7 bases, with 7 bases between them. Germline V gene lookup returns CDR1 MNHNS and CDR2 SASEGT.

As DNA, the CDR3 is TGCGCCAGCAGCCAAGGGGACAGGGGGGGTGTGGGCTACACCTTC. It codes for CASSQGDRGGVGYTF. The rearrangement joins TRBV4-1 to TRBJ1-2; TRBD1 matches at 11 bases. The CDR3 runs 15 residues. Germline V lookup: CDR1 MGHRA, CDR2 YSYEKL. The V and J ends lost 1 base and 8 bases, in that order; junction bases with no gene match: 6.

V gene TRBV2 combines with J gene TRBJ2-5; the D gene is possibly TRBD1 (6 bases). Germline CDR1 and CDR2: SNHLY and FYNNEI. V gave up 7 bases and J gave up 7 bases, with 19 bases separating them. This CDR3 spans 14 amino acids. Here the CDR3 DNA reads TGTGCCAGCACTTCGGGACAACCTGGACGGACCCAGTACTTC. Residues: CASTSGQPGRTQYF.